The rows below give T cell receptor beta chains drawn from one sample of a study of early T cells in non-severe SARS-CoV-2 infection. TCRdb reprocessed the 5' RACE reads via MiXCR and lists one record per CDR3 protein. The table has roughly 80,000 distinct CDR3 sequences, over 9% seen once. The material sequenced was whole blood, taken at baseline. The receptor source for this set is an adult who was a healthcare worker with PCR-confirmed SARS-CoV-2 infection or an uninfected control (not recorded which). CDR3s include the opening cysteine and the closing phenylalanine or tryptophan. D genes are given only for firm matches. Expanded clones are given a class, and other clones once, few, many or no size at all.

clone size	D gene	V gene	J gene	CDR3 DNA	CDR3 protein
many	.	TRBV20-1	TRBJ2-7	TGCAGTGCTCTTAGGACAAGCCCCTACGAGCAGTACTTC	CSALRTSPYEQYF
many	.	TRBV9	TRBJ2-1	TGTGCCAGCAGCGTAGGACTGGGGACCGATGAGCAGTTCTTC	CASSVGLGTDEQFF
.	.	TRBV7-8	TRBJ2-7	TGTGCCAGCAGCCCACCGGGGACACGCCTCGCCGAGCAGTACTTC	CASSPPGTRLAEQYF
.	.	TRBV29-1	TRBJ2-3	TGCAGCGTTGACACGCAGTATTTT	CSVDTQYF
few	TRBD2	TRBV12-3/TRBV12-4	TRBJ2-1	TGTGCCAGCAACATCCGGGGGGGCTCGGTTTACAATGAGCAGTTCTTC	CASNIRGGSVYNEQFF
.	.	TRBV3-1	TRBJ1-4	TGTGCCAGCAGCGGGTCCGACCATAATGAAAAACTGTTTTTT	CASSGSDHNEKLFF
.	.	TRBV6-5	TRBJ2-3	TGTGCCAGCATCGCGGCGCAGGGAAAGAAAGATACGCAGTATTTT	CASIAAQGKKDTQYF
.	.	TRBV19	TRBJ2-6	TGTGCCAGTAGTATTACGACAGAGACCTCTGGGGCCAACGTCCTGACTTTC	CASSITTETSGANVLTF
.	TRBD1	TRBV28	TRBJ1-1	TGTGCCAGCAGTCGACGACAGGGGACTGAAGCTTTCTTT	CASSRRQGTEAFF
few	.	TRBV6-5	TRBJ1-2	TGTGCCAGCAAAGCTGCCTATGGCTACACCTTC	CASKAAYGYTF
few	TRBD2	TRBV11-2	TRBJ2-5	TGTGCCAGCAGCTCAAACGGGGGGGCCGTTGGGACCCAGTACTTC	CASSSNGGAVGTQYF
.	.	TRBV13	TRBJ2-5	TGTGCCAGCAGCTTAGGACAGTTCCCCCAGACCCAGTACTTC	CASSLGQFPQTQYF
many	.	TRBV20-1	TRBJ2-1	TGCAGTGCTAGAGATATAGCACCTGGTGAGCAGTTCTTC	CSARDIAPGEQFF
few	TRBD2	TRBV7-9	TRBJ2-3	TGTGCCAGCAGCCCGGGACTAGCGGGGGATCGAGGGCCGCAGTATTTT	CASSPGLAGDRGPQYF
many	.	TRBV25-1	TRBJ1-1	TGTGCCAGAAAACGGGACAAAAGCCTGGCGGTCAACACTGAAGCTTTCTTT	CARKRDKSLAVNTEAFF
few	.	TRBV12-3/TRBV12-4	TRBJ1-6	TGTGCCAGCAGTCACAGGGTTTGGAATTCACCCCTCCACTTT	CASSHRVWNSPLHF
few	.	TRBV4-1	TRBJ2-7	TGCGCCAGCAGCCAAGGACCTAGAACCCACGAGCAGTACTTC	CASSQGPRTHEQYF
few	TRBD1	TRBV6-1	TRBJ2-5	TGTGCCAGCATTGGTAGGAGGACAGGCCGGGAGACCCAGTACTTC	CASIGRRTGRETQYF
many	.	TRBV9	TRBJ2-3	TGTGCCAGCAGCGTAACGGGACGGATCAGCACAGATACGCAGTATTTT	CASSVTGRISTDTQYF
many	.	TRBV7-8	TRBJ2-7	TGTGCCAGCAGCTTAGGCGCCTCCTACGAGCAGTACTTC	CASSLGASYEQYF
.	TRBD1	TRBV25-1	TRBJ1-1	TGTGCCAGCTATGACAGGGGCACTGAAGCTTTCTTT	CASYDRGTEAFF
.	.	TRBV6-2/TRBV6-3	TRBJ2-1	TGTGCCAGCAGTCTTCCCAGCTCCTACAATGAGCAGTTCTTC	CASSLPSSYNEQFF
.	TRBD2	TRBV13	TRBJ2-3	TGTGCCAGCAGTCAACTAGCGGGGGGGCCTTCAGATACGCAGTATTTT	CASSQLAGGPSDTQYF
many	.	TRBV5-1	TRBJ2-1	TGCGCCAGCAGCTTGGTACAGGGCTACAATGAGCAGTTCTTC	CASSLVQGYNEQFF
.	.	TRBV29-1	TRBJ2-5	TGCAGCGTTAGCGGGACAGTCGAGGAGACCCAGTACTTC	CSVSGTVEETQYF
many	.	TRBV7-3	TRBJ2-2	TGTGCCAGCAGCTCCCTGAACACCGGGGAGCTGTTTTTT	CASSSLNTGELFF
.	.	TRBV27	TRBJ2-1	TGTGCCAGCAGTTTTGAGAGAGCCTCCTACAATGAGCAGTTCTTC	CASSFERASYNEQFF
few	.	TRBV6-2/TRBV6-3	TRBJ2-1	TGTGCCAGCAGTCCCCACAGGGATGGGGCGAATGAGCAGTTCTTC	CASSPHRDGANEQFF
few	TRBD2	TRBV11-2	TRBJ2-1	TGTGCCAGCAGCTTCCACCGGACTAGCGGGGGGGCGAATGAGCAGTTCTTC	CASSFHRTSGGANEQFF